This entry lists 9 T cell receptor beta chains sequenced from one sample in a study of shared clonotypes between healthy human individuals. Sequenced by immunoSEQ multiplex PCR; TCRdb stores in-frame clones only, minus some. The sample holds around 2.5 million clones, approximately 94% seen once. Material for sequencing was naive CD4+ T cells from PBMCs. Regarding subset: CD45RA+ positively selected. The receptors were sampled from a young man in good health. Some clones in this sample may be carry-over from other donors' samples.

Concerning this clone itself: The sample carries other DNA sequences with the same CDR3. The CDR3 DNA reads as TGTGCCAGCAGTGAACAGGGAAGCTATGGCTACACCTTC. Protein sequence: CASSEQGSYGYTF. V usage is TRBV2 and J usage is TRBJ1-2, with D tentatively TRBD1 (5 bases). This CDR3 has 13 amino acids. Trimming left V 2 bases short and J 4 bases short, with 8 bases between. Germline assignment: CDR1 SNHLY and CDR2 FYNNEI.

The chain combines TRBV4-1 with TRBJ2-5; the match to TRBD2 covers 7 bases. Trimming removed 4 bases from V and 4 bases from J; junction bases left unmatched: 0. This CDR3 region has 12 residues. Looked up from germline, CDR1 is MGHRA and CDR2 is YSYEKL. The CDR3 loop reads CASSRGGETQYF. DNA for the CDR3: TGCGCCAGCAGCCGGGGGGGAGAGACCCAGTACTTC.

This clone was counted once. The CDR3: CASSQGTGYNSPLHF. The CDR3 coding sequence is TGTGCCAGCAGCCAAGGGACAGGATATAATTCACCCCTCCACTTT. V and J are TRBV4-2 and TRBJ1-6; 7 nucleotides line up with TRBD1. Looked up from germline, CDR1 is LGHNA and CDR2 is YNFKEQ. The V and J ends lost 1 base and 4 bases, in that order; junction bases with no gene match: 1. This CDR3 contains 15 residues.

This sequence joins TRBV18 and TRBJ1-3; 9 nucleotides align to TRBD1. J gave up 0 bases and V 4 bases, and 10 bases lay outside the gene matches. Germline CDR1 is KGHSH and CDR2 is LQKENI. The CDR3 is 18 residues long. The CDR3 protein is CASSRVTGQGHSGNTIYF. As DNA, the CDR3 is TGTGCCAGCTCACGAGTAACGGGACAGGGTCACTCTGGAAACACCATATATTTT. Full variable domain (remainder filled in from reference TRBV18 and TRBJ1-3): NAGVMQNPRHLVRRRGQEARLRCSPMKGHSHVYWYRQLPEEGLKFMVYLQKENIIDESGMPKERFSAEFPKEGPSILRIQQVVRGDSAAYFCASSRVTGQGHSGNTIYFGEGSWLTVV.

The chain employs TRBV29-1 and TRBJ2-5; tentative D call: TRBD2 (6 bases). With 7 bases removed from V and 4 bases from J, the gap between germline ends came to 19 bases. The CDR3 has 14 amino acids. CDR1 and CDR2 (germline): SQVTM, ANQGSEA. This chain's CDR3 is CSAWGGGRAETQYF. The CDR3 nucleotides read TGCAGCGCCTGGGGCGGAGGGCGGGCAGAGACCCAGTACTTC.

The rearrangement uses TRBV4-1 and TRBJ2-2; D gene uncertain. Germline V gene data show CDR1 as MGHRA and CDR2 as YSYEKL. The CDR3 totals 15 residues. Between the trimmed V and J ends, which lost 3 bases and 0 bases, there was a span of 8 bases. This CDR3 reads CASSQQTTNTGELFF. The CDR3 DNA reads TGCGCCAGCAGCCAGCAGACAACGAACACCGGGGAGCTGTTTTTT.

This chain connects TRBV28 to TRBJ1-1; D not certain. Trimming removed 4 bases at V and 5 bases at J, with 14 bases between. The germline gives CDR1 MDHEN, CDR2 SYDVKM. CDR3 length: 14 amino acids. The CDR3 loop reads CASSSPGSGTEAFF. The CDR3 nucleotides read TGTGCCAGCAGTTCGCCCGGGTCGGGGACTGAAGCTTTCTTT.

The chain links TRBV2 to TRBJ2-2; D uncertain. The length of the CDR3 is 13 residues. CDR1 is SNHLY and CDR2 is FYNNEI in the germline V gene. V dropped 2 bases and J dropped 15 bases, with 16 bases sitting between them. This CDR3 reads CASSEYQLTEVFF. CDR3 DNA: TGTGCCAGCAGTGAATACCAGCTCACAGAGGTGTTTTTT. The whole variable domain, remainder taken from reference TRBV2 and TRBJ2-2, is EPEVTQTPSHQVTQMGQEVILRCVPISNHLYFYWYRQILGQKVEFLVSFYNNEISEKSEIFDDQFSVERPDGSNFTLKIRSTKLEDSAMYFCASSEYQLTEVFFGEGSRLTVL.

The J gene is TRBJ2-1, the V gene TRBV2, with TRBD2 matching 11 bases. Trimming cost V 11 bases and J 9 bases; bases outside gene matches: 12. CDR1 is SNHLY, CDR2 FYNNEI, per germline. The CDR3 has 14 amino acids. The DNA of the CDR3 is TGTGCCGACACTCCTAGCGGGAGGAACGGTGAGCAGTTCTTC. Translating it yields CADTPSGRNGEQFF.